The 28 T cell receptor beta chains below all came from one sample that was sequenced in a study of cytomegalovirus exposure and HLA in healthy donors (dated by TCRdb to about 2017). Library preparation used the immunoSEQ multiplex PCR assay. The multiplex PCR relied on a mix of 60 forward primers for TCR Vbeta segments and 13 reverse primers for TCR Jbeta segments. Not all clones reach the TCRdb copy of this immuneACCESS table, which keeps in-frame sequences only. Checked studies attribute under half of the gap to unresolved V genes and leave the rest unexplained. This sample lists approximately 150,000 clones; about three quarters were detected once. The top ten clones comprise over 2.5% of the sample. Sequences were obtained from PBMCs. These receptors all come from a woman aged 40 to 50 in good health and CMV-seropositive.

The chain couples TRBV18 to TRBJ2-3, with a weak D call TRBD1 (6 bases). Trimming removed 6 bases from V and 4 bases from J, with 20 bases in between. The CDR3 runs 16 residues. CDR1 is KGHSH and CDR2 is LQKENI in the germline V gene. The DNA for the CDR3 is TGTGCCAGCTCGCGCGCAACGGACAGCCAAGCAGATACGCAGTATTTT. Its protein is CASSRATDSQADTQYF.

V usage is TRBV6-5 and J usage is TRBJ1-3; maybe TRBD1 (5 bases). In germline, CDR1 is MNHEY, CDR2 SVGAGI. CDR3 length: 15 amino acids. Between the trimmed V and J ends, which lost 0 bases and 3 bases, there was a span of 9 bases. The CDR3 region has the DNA TGTGCCAGCAGTTACTCAGGGGTACTTGGAAACACCATATATTTT. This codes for CASSYSGVLGNTIYF.

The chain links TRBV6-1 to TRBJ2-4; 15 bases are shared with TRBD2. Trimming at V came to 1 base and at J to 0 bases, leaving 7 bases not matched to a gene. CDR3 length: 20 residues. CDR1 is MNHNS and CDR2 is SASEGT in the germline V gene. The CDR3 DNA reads TGTGCCAGCAGTGAAGGAGGACTAGCGGGGGGGGGACTAGCCAAAAACATTCAGTACTTC. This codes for CASSEGGLAGGGLAKNIQYF.

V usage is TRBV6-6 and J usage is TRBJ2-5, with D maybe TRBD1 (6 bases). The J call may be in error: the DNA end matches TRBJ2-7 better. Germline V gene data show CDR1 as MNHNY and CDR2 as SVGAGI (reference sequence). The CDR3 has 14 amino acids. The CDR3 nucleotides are TGTGCCAGCAGGTATCCAGGGGTAGGTTACGAGCAGTACTTC. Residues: CASRYPGVGYEQYF.

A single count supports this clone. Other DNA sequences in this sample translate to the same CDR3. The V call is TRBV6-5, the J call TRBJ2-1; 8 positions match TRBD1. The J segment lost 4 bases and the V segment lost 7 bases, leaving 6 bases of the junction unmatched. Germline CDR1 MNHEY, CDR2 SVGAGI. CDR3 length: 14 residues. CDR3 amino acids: CASTRDRMYNEQFF. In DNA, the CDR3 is TGTGCCAGCACCCGGGACAGGATGTACAATGAGCAGTTCTTC.

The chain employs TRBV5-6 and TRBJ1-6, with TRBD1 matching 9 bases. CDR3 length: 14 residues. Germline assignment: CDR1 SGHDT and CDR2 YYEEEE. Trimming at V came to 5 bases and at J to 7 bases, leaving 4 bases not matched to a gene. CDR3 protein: CASSWDRANSPLHF. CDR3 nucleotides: TGTGCCAGCAGTTGGGACAGGGCGAATTCACCCCTCCACTTT.

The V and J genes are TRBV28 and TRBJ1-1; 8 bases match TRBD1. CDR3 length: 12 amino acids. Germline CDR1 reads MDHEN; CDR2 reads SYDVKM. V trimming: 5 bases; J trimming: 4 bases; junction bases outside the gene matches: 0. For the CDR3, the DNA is TGTGCCAGCAGTACAGGGGGCACTGAAGCTTTCTTT. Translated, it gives CASSTGGTEAFF.

CDR3 region: CASSLTGGGYGYTF. CDR3 nucleotide sequence: TGTGCCAGCAGTTTGACAGGGGGTGGCTATGGCTACACCTTC. This sequence joins TRBV6-6 and TRBJ1-2; TRBD1 matches 9 bases. The CDR3 consists of 14 residues. The V and J ends lost 4 bases and 4 bases, in that order; junction bases with no gene match: 4. CDR1 is MNHNY, CDR2 SVGAGI, per germline (reference sequence).

CDR3 protein: CASSRETQYF. DNA of the CDR3: TGTGCCAGCAGCAGGGAGACCCAGTACTTC. The rearrangement joins TRBV28 to TRBJ2-5, with no clear D. There are 10 residues in the CDR3. Germline V gene sequence: CDR1 MDHEN, CDR2 SYDVKM. V lost 6 bases and J 5 bases, leaving 4 bases between the germline ends.

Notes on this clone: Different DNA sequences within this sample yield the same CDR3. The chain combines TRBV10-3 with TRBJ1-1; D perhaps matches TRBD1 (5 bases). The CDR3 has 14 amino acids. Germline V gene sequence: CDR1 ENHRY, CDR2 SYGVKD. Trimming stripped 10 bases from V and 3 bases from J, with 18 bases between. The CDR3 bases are TGTGCCACCTCTCAAGGACAAACGCACACTGAAGCTTTCTTT. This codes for CATSQGQTHTEAFF.

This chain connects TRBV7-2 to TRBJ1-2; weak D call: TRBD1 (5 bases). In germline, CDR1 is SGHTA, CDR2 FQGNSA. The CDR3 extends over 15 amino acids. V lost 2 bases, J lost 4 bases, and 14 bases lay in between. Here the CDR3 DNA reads TGTGCCAGCAGCTTAATGGGAGGGGAAAGCTATGGCTACACCTTC. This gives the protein CASSLMGGESYGYTF.

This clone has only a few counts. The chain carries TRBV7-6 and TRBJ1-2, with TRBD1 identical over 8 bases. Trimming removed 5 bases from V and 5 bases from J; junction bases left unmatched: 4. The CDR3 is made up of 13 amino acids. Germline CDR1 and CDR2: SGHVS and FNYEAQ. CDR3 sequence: CASSEDRDYGYTF. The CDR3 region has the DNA TGTGCCAGCAGCGAGGACAGGGATTATGGCTACACCTTC.

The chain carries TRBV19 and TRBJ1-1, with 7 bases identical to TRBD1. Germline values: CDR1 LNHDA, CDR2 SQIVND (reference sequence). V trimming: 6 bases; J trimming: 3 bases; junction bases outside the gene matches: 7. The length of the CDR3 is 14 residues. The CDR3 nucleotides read TGTGCCAGTAGCTACAGGGGATCTGACACTGAAGCTTTCTTT. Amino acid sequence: CASSYRGSDTEAFF. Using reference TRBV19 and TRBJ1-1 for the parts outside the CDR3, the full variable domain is DGGITQSPKYLFRKEGQNVTLSCEQNLNHDAMYWYRQDPGQGLRLIYYSQIVNDFQKGDIAEGYSVSREKKESFPLTVTSAQKNPTAFYLCASSYRGSDTEAFFGQGTRLTVV.

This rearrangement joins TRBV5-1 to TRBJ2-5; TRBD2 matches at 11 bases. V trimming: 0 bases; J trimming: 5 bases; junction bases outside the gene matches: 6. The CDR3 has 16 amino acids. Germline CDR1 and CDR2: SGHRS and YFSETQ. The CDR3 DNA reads TGCGCCAGCAGCTTGGCACTAGCGGGGGTATCCGAGACCCAGTACTTC. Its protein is CASSLALAGVSETQYF.

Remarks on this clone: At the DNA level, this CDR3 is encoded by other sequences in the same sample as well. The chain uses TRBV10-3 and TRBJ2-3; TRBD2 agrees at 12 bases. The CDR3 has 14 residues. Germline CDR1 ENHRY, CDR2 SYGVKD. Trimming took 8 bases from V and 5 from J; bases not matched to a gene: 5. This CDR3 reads CAISPGLAGDTQYF. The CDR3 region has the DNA TGTGCCATCTCTCCGGGACTAGCGGGAGATACGCAGTATTTT.

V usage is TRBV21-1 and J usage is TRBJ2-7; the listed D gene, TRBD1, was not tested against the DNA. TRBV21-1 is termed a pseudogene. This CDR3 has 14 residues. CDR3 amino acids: CASSRDTTPYEQYF. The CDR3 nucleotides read TGTGCCAGCAGCCGGGACACCACCCCCTACGAGCAGTACTTC.

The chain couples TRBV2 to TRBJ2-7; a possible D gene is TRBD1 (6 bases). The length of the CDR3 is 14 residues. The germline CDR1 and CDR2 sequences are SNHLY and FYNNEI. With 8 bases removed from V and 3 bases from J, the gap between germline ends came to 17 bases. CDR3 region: CASGRTASFYEQYF. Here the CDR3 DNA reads TGTGCCAGCGGAAGGACAGCTTCTTTCTACGAGCAGTACTTC.

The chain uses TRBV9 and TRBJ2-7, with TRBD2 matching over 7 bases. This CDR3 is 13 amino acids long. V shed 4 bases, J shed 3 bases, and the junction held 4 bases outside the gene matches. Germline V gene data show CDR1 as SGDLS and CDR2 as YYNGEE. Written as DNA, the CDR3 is TGTGCCAGCAGCCCCGGGGGGTACTACGAGCAGTACTTC. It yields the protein CASSPGGYYEQYF.

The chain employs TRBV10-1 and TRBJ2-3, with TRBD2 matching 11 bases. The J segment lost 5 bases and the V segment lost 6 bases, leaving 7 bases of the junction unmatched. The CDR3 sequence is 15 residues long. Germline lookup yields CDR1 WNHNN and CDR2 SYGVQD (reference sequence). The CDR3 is CASSSSGTSGDTQYF. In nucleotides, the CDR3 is TGCGCCAGCAGCTCGTCCGGGACTAGCGGAGATACGCAGTATTTT.

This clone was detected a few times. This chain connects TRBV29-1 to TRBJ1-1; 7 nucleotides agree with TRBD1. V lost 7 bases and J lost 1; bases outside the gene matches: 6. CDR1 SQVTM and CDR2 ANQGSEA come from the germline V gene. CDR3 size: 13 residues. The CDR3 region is CSDLQGPNTEAFF. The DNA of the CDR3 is TGCAGCGACCTACAGGGGCCGAACACTGAAGCTTTCTTT.

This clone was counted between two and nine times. Here the CDR3 DNA reads TGTGCCTGGAGGGACGGAGGGGGCGGCTATGGCTACACCTTC. Residues: CAWRDGGGGYGYTF. The chain uses TRBV30 and TRBJ1-2; TRBD1 matches at 7 bases. This CDR3 spans 14 amino acids. J was trimmed by 4 bases and V by 3 bases; bases with no gene match: 8. Germline lookup yields CDR1 GTSNPN and CDR2 SVGIG (reference sequence).

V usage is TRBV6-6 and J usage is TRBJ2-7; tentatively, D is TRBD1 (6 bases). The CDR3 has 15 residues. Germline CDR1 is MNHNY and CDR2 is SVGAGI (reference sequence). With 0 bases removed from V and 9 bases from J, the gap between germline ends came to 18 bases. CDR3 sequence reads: CASSYSTGQSGGQYF. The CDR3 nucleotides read TGTGCCAGCAGTTACTCGACCGGACAGTCCGGCGGGCAGTACTTC.

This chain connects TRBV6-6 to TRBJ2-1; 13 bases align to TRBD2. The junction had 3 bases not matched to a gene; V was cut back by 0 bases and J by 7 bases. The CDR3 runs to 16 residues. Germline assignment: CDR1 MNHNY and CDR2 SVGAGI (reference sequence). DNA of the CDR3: TGTGCCAGCAGTTACTCGACTAGCGGGGGGAGGAATGAGCAGTTCTTC. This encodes CASSYSTSGGRNEQFF.

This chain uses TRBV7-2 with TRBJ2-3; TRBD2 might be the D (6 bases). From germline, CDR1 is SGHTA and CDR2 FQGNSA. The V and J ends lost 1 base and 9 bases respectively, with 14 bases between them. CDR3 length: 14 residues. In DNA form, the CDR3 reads TGTGCCAGCAGCTTAGGGTGGGGGGAGGACACGCAGTATTTT. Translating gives CASSLGWGEDTQYF.

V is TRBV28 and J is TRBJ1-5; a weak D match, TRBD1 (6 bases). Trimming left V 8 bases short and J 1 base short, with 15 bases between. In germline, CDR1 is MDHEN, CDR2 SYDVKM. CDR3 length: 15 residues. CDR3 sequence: CASLPGGASNQPQHF. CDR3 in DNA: TGTGCCAGCCTTCCGGGGGGGGCGAGCAATCAGCCCCAGCATTTT.

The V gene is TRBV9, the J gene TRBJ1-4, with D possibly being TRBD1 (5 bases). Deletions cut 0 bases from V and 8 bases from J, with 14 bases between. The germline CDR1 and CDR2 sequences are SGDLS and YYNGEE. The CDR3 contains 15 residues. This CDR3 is CASSVGRGLEEKLFF. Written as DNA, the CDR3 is TGTGCCAGCAGCGTAGGGAGGGGTTTGGAGGAAAAACTGTTTTTT.

This CDR3 reads CASSSSGVYNEQFF. The CDR3 nucleotides are TGTGCCAGCAGCTCTAGCGGGGTCTACAATGAGCAGTTCTTC. V is TRBV28 and J is TRBJ2-1; 9 bases align to TRBD2. The CDR3 length is 14 residues. Losses at the gene ends were 6 bases for V and 3 bases for J; bases not matched to a gene: 3. The germline V gene has CDR1 MDHEN and CDR2 SYDVKM.

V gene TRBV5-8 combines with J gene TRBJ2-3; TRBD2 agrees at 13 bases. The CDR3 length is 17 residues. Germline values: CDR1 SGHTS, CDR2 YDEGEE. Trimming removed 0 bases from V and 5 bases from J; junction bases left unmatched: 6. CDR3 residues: CASSLAKTSGGKDTQYF. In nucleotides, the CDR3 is TGTGCCAGCAGCTTGGCCAAGACTAGCGGGGGGAAAGATACGCAGTATTTT. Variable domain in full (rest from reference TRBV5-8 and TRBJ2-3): EAGVTQSPTHLIKTRGQQATLRCSPISGHTSVYWYQQALGLGLQFLLWYDEGEERNRGNFPPRFSGRQFPNYSSELNVNALELEDSALYLCASSLAKTSGGKDTQYFGPGTRLTVL.